This T cell receptor beta chain was found in a study of T cells in Graves' hyperthyroidism and ophthalmopathy. The CDR3 loop spans 15 amino acids. Germline loops: CDR1 MGHDK, CDR2 SYGVNS. For this clonotype: Its matching antigen is unknown. At one of its ends the junction is not consistent with the germline gene, which may arise from a read error.

There were TCR beta CDR3 regions amplified from RNA transcripts. Researchers ran a first-round RT-PCR on the TCR CDR3 using the HTBI primer set. TCRdb processed the multiplex PCR reads anew with MiXCR; each CDR3 protein has one entry. The data hold 560,000 or so distinct CDR3 sequences, with more than 45% observed a single time. Those with hyperthyroidism were 18 to 65 years old, newly diagnosed, and ill for under 2 months. Exclusion criteria comprised uncontrolled infection, other autoimmune disease, pregnancy or lactation. General study points: Ophthalmopathy was predicted by the model a median of approximately six months ahead of onset.

Sequenced material: peripheral blood or thyroid tissue (not recorded which). The TCR was taken from a woman younger than 30 with Graves' hyperthyroidism. V usage is TRBV25-1 and J usage is TRBJ1-2; D perhaps matches TRBD1 (5 bases). The CDR3 sequence is CACSALRDVDYGYTF. The CDR3 nucleotides are TGTGCCTGCAGCGCTCTCCGGGACGTGGACTATGGCTACACCTTC.